This T cell receptor beta chain was recovered during a study of tumor-infiltrating lymphocytes in primary liver carcinoma. In germline, CDR1 is MRHNA, CDR2 SNTAGT. Unmatched junction bases numbered 5, after V lost 4 bases and J lost 1 base. The CDR3 totals 15 residues. Unsorted bulk tissue of roughly 18-32 mg yielded co-extracted RNA and DNA. Researchers generated TCR beta cDNA from about 460 ng of total RNA, relying on a constant-region primer. ARM-PCR was slightly modified, and three nested multiplex PCR rounds with it gave rise to the TCR beta libraries. TRBV1-TRBV30 forward primers paired with a C-beta reverse primer were used in the first two PCR rounds, which ran around 10 cycles each. In TCRdb, the multiplex PCR reads were re-called with MiXCR into one record per CDR3 protein. The table records about 100,000 distinct CDR3 sequences, around 68% of them present only once. This clonotype came up once.

This TCR was recovered from a man aged 35-49 years with primary liver carcinoma and hepatitis B virus infection. This chain links TRBV6-4 with TRBJ2-3, with 7 bases identical to TRBD1. Sequenced input: tumor-adjacent normal liver tissue. As DNA, the CDR3 is TGTGCCAGCAGTGCCGGGACAGAGGGCACAGATACGCAGTATTTT. It translates to CASSAGTEGTDTQYF.